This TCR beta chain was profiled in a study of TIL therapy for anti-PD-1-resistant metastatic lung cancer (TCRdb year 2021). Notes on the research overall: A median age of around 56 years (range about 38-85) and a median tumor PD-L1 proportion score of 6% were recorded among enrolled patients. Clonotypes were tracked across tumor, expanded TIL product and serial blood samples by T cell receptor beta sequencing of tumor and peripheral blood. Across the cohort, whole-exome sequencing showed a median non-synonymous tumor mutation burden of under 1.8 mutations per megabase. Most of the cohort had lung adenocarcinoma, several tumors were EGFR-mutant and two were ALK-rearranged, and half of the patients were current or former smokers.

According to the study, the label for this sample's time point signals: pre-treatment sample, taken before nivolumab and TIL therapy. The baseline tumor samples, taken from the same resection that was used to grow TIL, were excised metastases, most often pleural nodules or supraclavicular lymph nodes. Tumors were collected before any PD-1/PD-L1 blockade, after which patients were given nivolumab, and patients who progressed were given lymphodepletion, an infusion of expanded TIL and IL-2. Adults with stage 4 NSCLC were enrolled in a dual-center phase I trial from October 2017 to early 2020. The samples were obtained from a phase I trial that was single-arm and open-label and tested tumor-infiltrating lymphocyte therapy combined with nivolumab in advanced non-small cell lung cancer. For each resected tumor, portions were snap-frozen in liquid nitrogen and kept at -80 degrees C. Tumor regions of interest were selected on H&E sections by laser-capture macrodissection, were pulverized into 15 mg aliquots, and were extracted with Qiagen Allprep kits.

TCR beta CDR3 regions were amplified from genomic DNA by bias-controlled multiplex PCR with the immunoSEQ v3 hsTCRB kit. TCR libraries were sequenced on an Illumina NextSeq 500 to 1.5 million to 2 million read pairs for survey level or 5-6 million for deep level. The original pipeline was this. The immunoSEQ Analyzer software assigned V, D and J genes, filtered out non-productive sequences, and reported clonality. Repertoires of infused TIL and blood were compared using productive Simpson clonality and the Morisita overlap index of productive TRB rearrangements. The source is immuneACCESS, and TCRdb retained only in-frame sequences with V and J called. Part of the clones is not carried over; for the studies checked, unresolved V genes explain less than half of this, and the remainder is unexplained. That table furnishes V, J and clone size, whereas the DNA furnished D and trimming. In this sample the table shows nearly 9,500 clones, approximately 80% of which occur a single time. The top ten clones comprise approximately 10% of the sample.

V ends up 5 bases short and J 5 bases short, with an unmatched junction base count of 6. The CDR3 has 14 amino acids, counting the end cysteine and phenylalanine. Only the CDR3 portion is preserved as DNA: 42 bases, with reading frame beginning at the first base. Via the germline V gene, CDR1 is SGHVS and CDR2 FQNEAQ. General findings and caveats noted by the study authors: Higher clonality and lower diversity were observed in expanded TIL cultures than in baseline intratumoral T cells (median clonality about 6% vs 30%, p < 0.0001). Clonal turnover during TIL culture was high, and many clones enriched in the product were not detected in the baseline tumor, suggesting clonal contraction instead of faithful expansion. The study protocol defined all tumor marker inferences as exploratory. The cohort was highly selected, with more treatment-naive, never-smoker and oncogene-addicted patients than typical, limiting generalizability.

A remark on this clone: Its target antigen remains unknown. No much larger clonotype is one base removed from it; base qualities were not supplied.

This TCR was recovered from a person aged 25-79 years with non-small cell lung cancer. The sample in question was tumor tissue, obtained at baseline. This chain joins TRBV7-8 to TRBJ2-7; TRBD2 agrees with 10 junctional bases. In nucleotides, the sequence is TGTGCCAGCAGCATCACTAGCGGGACAGACGAGCAGTACTTC. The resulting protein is CASSITSGTDEQYF.